Shown below are 20 T cell receptor beta chains from a single sample sequenced in a study of cytomegalovirus exposure and HLA in healthy donors. PCR primers comprised 60 Vbeta and 13 Jbeta primers. Using immunoSEQ multiplex PCR, the repertoire was profiled, and TCRdb retains in-frame clones only, with some absent. The sample has around 120,000 clones, about 74% seen once; the top ten hold about 2.5%. Sequences were obtained from PBMCs. The receptors originated from a woman aged 40 to 55 in good health and CMV-seropositive.

This clone was recorded once. This chain uses TRBV5-1 with TRBJ1-1; a weak D match, TRBD1 (5 bases). Germline lookup yields CDR1 SGHRS and CDR2 YFSETQ. Trimming stripped 0 bases from V and 1 base from J, with 7 bases between. The CDR3 totals 14 residues. CDR3 amino acids: CASSLETANTEAFF. CDR3 in DNA: TGCGCCAGCAGCTTGGAGACAGCGAACACTGAAGCTTTCTTT.

This clone was seen a single time. The CDR3 sequence: CASSYGGEGYGYTF. DNA of the CDR3: TGTGCCAGCAGTTACGGAGGGGAAGGCTATGGCTACACCTTC. The chain couples TRBV6-5 to TRBJ1-2, with a tentative D call TRBD1 (5 bases). Germline-derived CDR1 and CDR2 are MNHEY and SVGAGI. V lost 2 bases to trimming and J lost 4 bases, with 11 bases between them. The CDR3 spans 14 residues.

The chain carries TRBV18 and TRBJ1-1; D gene unclear. The CDR3 extends over 12 amino acids. V was pared by 6 bases and J by 1 base, with 6 bases between. The germline V gene encodes CDR1 KGHSH and CDR2 LQKENI. The CDR3 loop is CASSRQNTEAFF. The DNA of the CDR3 is TGTGCCAGCTCCCGACAGAACACTGAAGCTTTCTTT.

V gene TRBV7-2 combines with J gene TRBJ2-1, with 12 bases lining up with TRBD2. Germline assignment: CDR1 SGHTA and CDR2 FQGNSA. The trim removed 5 bases at V and 8 bases at J, leaving 7 bases unmatched. CDR3 size: 15 residues. This CDR3 reads CASSGSSGRGDEQFF. The CDR3 DNA is TGTGCCAGCAGCGGATCTAGCGGGAGGGGCGATGAGCAGTTCTTC.

V and J are TRBV5-1 and TRBJ1-2; 7 bases are shared with TRBD1. This CDR3 spans 16 amino acids. V lost 2 bases and J lost 0; bases outside the gene matches: 7. Germline values: CDR1 SGHRS, CDR2 YFSETQ. CDR3: CASSFNGQVTNYGYTF. CDR3 sequence (DNA): TGCGCCAGCAGCTTCAACGGACAGGTTACTAACTATGGCTACACCTTC.

CDR3 coding DNA: TGCGCCAGCAGCCAAACGGGACAGGCGAAGGGGTATGGCTACACCTTC. Translating it yields CASSQTGQAKGYGYTF. The V and J genes are TRBV4-1 and TRBJ1-2, with 8 bases that match TRBD1. V dropped 2 bases and J dropped 5; count of bases not matched to a gene: 10. From germline, CDR1 is MGHRA and CDR2 YSYEKL. The CDR3 consists of 16 residues.

The V call is TRBV5-4, the J call TRBJ2-7; D may be TRBD2 (5 bases). The germline CDR1 and CDR2 sequences are SGHNT and YYREEE (reference sequence). V lost 3 bases and J lost 3, with 13 bases in between. The CDR3 sequence is 14 residues long. CDR3 in amino acids: CASSSDSGYYEQYF. CDR3 nucleotide sequence: TGTGCCAGCAGCTCGGACTCGGGGTACTACGAGCAGTACTTC.

The chain links TRBV2 to TRBJ2-5; 7 nucleotides align to TRBD2. This CDR3 region has 13 residues. Germline CDR1 and CDR2: SNHLY and FYNNEI. The V gene end was trimmed by 4 bases and the J gene end by 2 bases; junction bases not matched to a gene: 1. CDR3: CASSASGQETQYF. CDR3 sequence (DNA): TGTGCCAGCAGTGCTAGCGGACAAGAGACCCAGTACTTC.

This clone appeared a single time. The V call is TRBV28, the J call TRBJ1-1; D is perhaps TRBD1 (5 bases). V lost 3 bases and J lost 8, with 10 bases in between. Germline V CDR1 and CDR2: MDHEN, SYDVKM. CDR3 length equals 12 residues. CDR3 sequence reads: CASSFSNREAFF. CDR3 DNA: TGTGCCAGCAGTTTTAGTAACAGGGAAGCTTTCTTT.

The chain carries TRBV7-9 and TRBJ2-2, with D unresolved. Germline V gene data show CDR1 as SEHNR and CDR2 as FQNEAQ (reference sequence). CDR3 length equals 14 residues. V was cut by 5 bases and J by 3 bases, with 10 bases left in between. The CDR3 spells CASSPDSYTGELFF. The CDR3 bases are TGTGCCAGCAGCCCAGACTCTTACACCGGGGAGCTGTTTTTT.

This clone was counted between two and nine times. The chain recombines TRBV7-2 with TRBJ2-6; the match to TRBD1 covers 9 bases. Trimming cost V 3 bases and J 2 bases; bases outside gene matches: 2. Per the germline V gene, CDR1 is SGHTA and CDR2 is FQGNSA. This CDR3 region has 16 residues. CDR3 coding DNA: TGTGCCAGCAGCTTCACAGGGGGCGCTGGGGCCAACGTCCTGACTTTC. Its protein is CASSFTGGAGANVLTF.

This rearrangement joins TRBV11-3 to TRBJ2-7, with 7 bases fitting TRBD1. The CDR3 is 15 amino acids. Germline trimming cut 1 base from V and 6 bases from J; bases unmatched to any gene: 9. The V gene's germline CDR1 is SGHNT and CDR2 YENEEA. CDR3 DNA: TGTGCCAGCAGCTTAGGGCGACAGGGATTCAGCGAGCAGTACTTC. This codes for CASSLGRQGFSEQYF.

V is TRBV6-6 and J is TRBJ2-5; 12 bases match TRBD2. Germline V gene sequence: CDR1 MNHNY, CDR2 SVGAGI (reference sequence). This CDR3 spans 14 amino acids. The J segment lost 4 bases and the V segment lost 7 bases, leaving 4 bases of the junction unmatched. CDR3 loop: CASTMTSGRETQYF. CDR3 sequence (DNA): TGTGCCAGCACCATGACTAGCGGGAGAGAGACCCAGTACTTC.

CDR3 sequence (DNA): TGTGCCAGCACCCTTCGGGGGGCGAAGAACACTGAAGCTTTCTTT. It specifies CASTLRGAKNTEAFF. The chain employs TRBV5-6 and TRBJ1-1; the D gene is possibly TRBD1 (6 bases). CDR1 and CDR2 from the germline V gene are SGHDT and YYEEEE. CDR3 length equals 15 residues. V lost 6 bases, J lost 1 base, and 16 bases lay in between.

This clone has only a few counts. V usage is TRBV5-1 and J usage is TRBJ1-5; the D gene is possibly TRBD1 (5 bases). The CDR3 sequence is 16 residues long. Germline assignment: CDR1 SGHRS and CDR2 YFSETQ. With 5 bases removed from V and 0 bases from J, the gap between germline ends came to 15 bases. CDR3 in amino acids: CASRPRQKSSNQPQHF. CDR3 sequence (DNA): TGCGCCAGCAGACCCAGACAGAAAAGTAGCAATCAGCCCCAGCATTTT.

J is TRBJ2-5 and V is TRBV25-1, with D hard to call. Germline values: CDR1 MGHDK, CDR2 SYGVNS. This CDR3 spans 13 amino acids. V was clipped by 2 bases and J by 1 base, with 5 bases between them. CDR3 nucleotides: TGTGCCAGCAGTGAACAGATCCAAGAGACCCAGTACTTC. Amino acid sequence: CASSEQIQETQYF.

The gene calls are TRBV6-5 and TRBJ1-2; possibly TRBD1 for D (6 bases). The CDR3 length is 12 residues. The V end lost 6 bases, the J end lost 7 bases, and 12 bases lay between the germline ends. Germline-derived CDR1 and CDR2 are MNHEY and SVGAGI. The CDR3 region is CASSTTGSGYTF. The CDR3 DNA is TGTGCCAGCAGCACAACAGGGTCTGGCTACACCTTC.

V is TRBV4-1 and J is TRBJ2-5, with 11 bases identical to TRBD2. The V gene's germline CDR1 is MGHRA and CDR2 YSYEKL. V trimming: 4 bases; J trimming: 3 bases; junction bases outside the gene matches: 4. The CDR3 covers 15 residues. The CDR3 is CASSRGTSGEETQYF. DNA for the CDR3: TGCGCCAGCAGCCGGGGGACTAGCGGTGAAGAGACCCAGTACTTC.

The CDR3 sequence is CASGPTGGPYNEQFF. The CDR3 DNA is TGTGCTAGTGGCCCCACCGGGGGGCCGTACAATGAGCAGTTCTTC. V and J are TRBV12-5 and TRBJ2-1; D might be TRBD2 (7 bases). This CDR3 is 15 amino acids long. V was shortened by 6 bases and J by 4 bases, with 16 bases between the two germline ends. In germline, CDR1 is LGHNT, CDR2 FRNRAP.

The chain links TRBV5-4 to TRBJ2-1; TRBD2 agrees at 10 bases. This CDR3 has 15 residues. Germline-derived CDR1 and CDR2 are SGHNT and YYREEE (reference sequence). J lost 5 bases, V lost 3 bases, and 5 bases had no gene match. This CDR3 is CASSSASGGHNEQFF. CDR3 DNA: TGTGCCAGCAGCTCCGCTAGCGGGGGCCACAATGAGCAGTTCTTC.